These 9 T cell receptor beta chains came from one sample sequenced in a study of blood T cell repertoires in COVID-19. Method: immunoSEQ multiplex PCR; TCRdb's copy keeps in-frame clones and lacks some. The table includes more than 70,000 clones, 75% to 90% detected once. Sequencing was performed on peripheral blood. These receptors all stem from a man aged 55-75 years with acute or convalescent COVID-19.

The chain joins TRBV6-2 or TRBV6-3 to TRBJ2-2, with 7 bases fitting TRBD1. Germline CDR1 and CDR2: MNHEY and SVGEGT. This CDR3 is 16 amino acids long. V trimming: 6 bases; J trimming: 0 bases; junction bases outside the gene matches: 7. The CDR3 protein is CASSRGGGTNTGELFF. In DNA, the CDR3 is TGTGCCAGCAGCAGAGGGGGCGGAACGAACACCGGGGAGCTGTTTTTT.

The chain couples TRBV5-1 to TRBJ2-1; D is unclear. CDR3 length: 14 residues. Germline CDR1 reads SGHRS; CDR2 reads YFSETQ. V was pared by 2 bases and J by 0 bases, with 6 bases between. CDR3 sequence reads: CASSFESSYNEQFF. As DNA, the CDR3 is TGCGCCAGCAGCTTTGAGAGCTCCTACAATGAGCAGTTCTTC.

The rearrangement joins TRBV5-6 to TRBJ2-2, with 12 positions matching TRBD2. J lost 6 bases, V lost 5 bases, and 5 bases had no gene match. The CDR3 is 15 amino acids. Per germline, CDR1 SGHDT and CDR2 YYEEEE. In nucleotides, the CDR3 is TGTGCCAGCAGTCCTGGACTAGCGGGATCCGGGGAGCTGTTTTTT. It specifies CASSPGLAGSGELFF. The whole variable domain, remainder taken from reference TRBV5-6 and TRBJ2-2, is DAGVTQSPTHLIKTRGQQVTLRCSPKSGHDTVSWYQQALGQGPQFIFQYYEEEERQRGNFPDRFSGHQFPNYSSELNVNALLLGDSALYLCASSPGLAGSGELFFGEGSRLTVL.

The gene calls are TRBV7-2 and TRBJ1-5; a possible D gene is TRBD1 (5 bases). This CDR3 contains 15 residues. Germline lookup yields CDR1 SGHTA and CDR2 FQGNSA. With 2 bases removed from V and 2 bases from J, the gap between germline ends came to 10 bases. Here the CDR3 reads CASSLSDSGNQPQHF. In DNA, the CDR3 is TGTGCCAGCAGCTTATCCGACAGTGGCAATCAGCCCCAGCATTTT.

The chain joins TRBV27 to TRBJ1-2; D gene ambiguous. Trimming cost V 5 bases and J 6 bases, with 13 bases left between them. The V gene's germline CDR1 is MNHEY and CDR2 SMNVEV (reference sequence). This CDR3 comprises 13 residues. Here the CDR3 reads CASSPYSGDGYTF. The CDR3 DNA reads as TGTGCCAGCAGTCCCTACAGCGGGGATGGCTACACCTTC.

The chain couples TRBV19 to TRBJ1-2, with D hard to call. CDR1 is LNHDA and CDR2 is SQIVND in the germline V gene (reference sequence). The CDR3 has 14 amino acids. V was cut by 7 bases and J by 4 bases, with 16 bases left in between. CDR3 sequence: CASTKTQASYGYTF. Written as DNA, the CDR3 is TGTGCCAGTACGAAGACCCAGGCTTCCTATGGCTACACCTTC. Full variable domain (outside the CDR3, taken from reference TRBV19 and TRBJ1-2): DGGITQSPKYLFRKEGQNVTLSCEQNLNHDAMYWYRQDPGQGLRLIYYSQIVNDFQKGDIAEGYSVSREKKESFPLTVTSAQKNPTAFYLCASTKTQASYGYTFGSGTRLTVV.

The V call is TRBV5-8, the J call TRBJ2-1; a weak D match, TRBD1 (5 bases). With 0 bases removed from V and 9 bases from J, the gap between germline ends came to 13 bases. The CDR3 has 14 residues. The germline V gene has CDR1 SGHTS and CDR2 YDEGEE. The CDR3 DNA sequence: TGTGCCAGCAGCTTGGCCGGTGGGGCCATTGAGCAGTTCTTC. It is translated as CASSLAGGAIEQFF.

The chain joins TRBV29-1 to TRBJ2-3; D is undetermined. CDR3 size: 12 residues. V was pared by 8 bases and J by 1 base, with 10 bases between. Germline CDR1 and CDR2: SQVTM and ANQGSEA. CDR3 region: CSLIRGTDTQYF. In nucleotides, the CDR3 is TGCAGCCTAATAAGAGGCACAGATACGCAGTATTTT.

The chain joins TRBV2 to TRBJ2-7; 7 nucleotides line up with TRBD2. The CDR3 contains 13 residues. V lost 7 bases and J lost 4; bases outside the gene matches: 7. Germline V gives CDR1 SNHLY, CDR2 FYNNEI. The CDR3 nucleotides are TGTGCCAGCAATTCCGGGGGAGGGTACGAGCAGTACTTC. Its protein is CASNSGGGYEQYF.